This record looks at one T cell receptor beta chain sequence and its context. Its antigen is not yet known. Base qualities are not provided; no much larger clone lies one nucleotide away. The data belong to a study of technical replicates of blood from a few donors (dated by TCRdb to about 2017). To prepare the library, the immunoSEQ multiplex PCR assay was applied. The source is immuneACCESS, and TCRdb retained only in-frame sequences with V and J called. Part of the clones is not carried over; for the studies checked, unresolved V genes explain less than half of this, and the remainder is unexplained. In all, the sample holds more than 60,000 clones, and more than 85% of those were seen once. Jointly, the top ten make up 0.25% of the sample. V drops 3 bases and J drops 3 bases, leaving 11 bases in between. Via the germline V gene (reference sequence), CDR1 is GTSNPN and CDR2 SVGIG. The CDR3 has 13 amino acids, counting the end cysteine and phenylalanine. Of all the DNA, just the CDR3 is kept, 39 bases in frame from base 1.

The source of this sequence is a human donor in good health. The chain uses TRBV30 and TRBJ1-2; TRBD1 might be the D gene, on 6 matching bases. The sequenced sample was T cells isolated from PBMCs. For the CDR3, the sequence is CAWSLGGDYGYTF. The DNA is TGTGCCTGGAGCTTAGGGGGGGACTATGGCTACACCTTC.